This T cell receptor beta chain came from a study of T cells in localized non-small cell lung cancer (dated by TCRdb to between 2020 and 2021). With regard to the full study: The study analyzed T cell repertoires of hundreds of early-stage NSCLC patients, comparing tumors and uninvolved tumor-adjacent lungs. The cohort was made up of 236 treatment-naive NSCLC patients whose localized lung tumors had been resected. A mean age of approximately 66 years was recorded for the NSCLC patients, of whom 129 were male and 107 were female. Study-wide findings and limitations: Of the top 100 tumor clones, a median of roughly 53 were detected in paired uninvolved adjacent lung; roughly 29 were also among that lung's top 100. Uninvolved tumor-adjacent lung showed the highest T cell clonality, higher than tumor, which suggests more focused antigenic responses in the uninvolved tumor-adjacent lung. Multi-region tumor sequencing was not performed, so intratumor heterogeneity could not be excluded. Since the design was exploratory, TCR variables were selected using unadjusted p-values with no false-discovery rate correction. Higher T cell density in blood was associated with longer overall survival, whereas higher clonality in adjacent lung was associated with shorter survival.

TCR beta CDR3 regions were sequenced from DNA using the immunoSEQ Assay. In the authors' own workflow: To compute T cell density, TCR beta template counts were normalized to usable DNA, which was estimated by amplifying housekeeping genes. The preseqR package was used to estimate richness by extrapolating to 400,000 templates for PBMC samples and to 120,000 templates for tissue samples. Clonality was defined as one minus Pielou's evenness. Differential abundance testing on productive amino-acid clonotypes, with a minimum total count of 5 and an alpha of 0.1, was used to identify tissue-enriched TCRs. Repertoire overlap between compartments was quantified with the Jaccard Index and Morisita Overlap Index. GLIPH grouped TCR beta CDR3s together with public tetramer-defined viral CDR3s, and a viral motif had to include at least three viral sequences and also show V-gene enrichment. What TCRdb holds here is the immuneACCESS table cut down to in-frame rearrangements. Part of the clones is not present; checked against another copy, under half of the missing clones reflect an unresolved V gene, and the others are unexplained. That table is the source of V, J and clone size, and D and trimming were worked out from the DNA. This sample is represented by under 30,000 clones; 65% to 90% of them were singletons. The ten largest account for 13% to 15% of the sample.

At diagnosis, tumor, uninvolved tumor-adjacent lung and peripheral blood were collected and then preserved as a mix of FFPE and fresh-frozen material. For TCR repertoire profiling, the blood samples were analyzed as peripheral blood mononuclear cells. Including cysteine and phenylalanine, the CDR3 has 14 amino acids. Only the CDR3 portion is preserved as DNA: 42 bases, with reading frame beginning at the first base. V is shortened by 2 bases, J by 8 bases, and the region joining them spans 15 bases. CDR1 and CDR2 are drawn from the germline V gene: SGHTA, FQGNSA. About this clone itself: Its antigen target is currently unknown. Nothing much larger sits one base from this clone, and base qualities are not available.

This material consisted of peripheral blood, taken before any cancer treatment. The rearrangement combines TRBV7-2 with TRBJ1-1, with the D segment identity uncertain. The origin of this receptor is a female donor over 55 with stage I lung adenocarcinoma. The sequenced DNA is TGTGCCAGCAGCTTAATCAACATACAACTAGAAGCTTTCTTT. Its protein is CASSLINIQLEAFF.